Listed below are T cell receptor beta chains from one sample, sequenced in a study of cytomegalovirus exposure and HLA in healthy donors. Assay used: immunoSEQ multiplex PCR; TCRdb lists only in-frame clones, some missing. The sample contains about 250,000 clones, approximately 90% of which appear only once. Sequences were obtained from PBMCs. The receptors shown here come from a man younger than 35 in good health and CMV-seronegative. Each CDR3 is given without its conserved first and last residue.

j_call v_call cdr3_aa
TRBJ2-1 TRBV9 ASSVVSHEQF
TRBJ2-1 TRBV28 ASSYLPGQGYNEQF
TRBJ2-3 TRBV29-1 SAKGRLRVPQY
TRBJ2-1 TRBV2 ASSELPGDHEQF
TRBJ2-5 TRBV1 TSSLQTSGVRETQY
TRBJ1-6 TRBV4-3 ASSHAGPNSPLH
TRBJ1-1 TRBV5-1 ASSRLTANTEAF
TRBJ2-7 TRBV7-9 ASSPDSHRDEQY
TRBJ2-1 TRBV27 ASSYLGGLHYNEQF
TRBJ2-2 TRBV27 ASARATGELF
TRBJ2-5 TRBV6-5 ASGRDRDPQETQY
TRBJ1-1 TRBV18 ASSPLGQDTEAF
TRBJ2-7 TRBV28 ASSGGQYEQY
TRBJ2-1 TRBV4-3 ASSRGAASSYNEQF
TRBJ1-2 TRBV7-9 ASSLSEGADGYT
TRBJ2-5 TRBV28 ASSFSRYQETQY
TRBJ2-7 TRBV4-3 ASSQEGGRNYEQY
TRBJ1-1 TRBV27 ASSFTDRAPQAF
TRBJ2-7 TRBV14 ASSQVFSEEFSYEQY
TRBJ1-2 TRBV9 ASSAGQAAT
TRBJ2-2 TRBV11-3 ASSLGGQGSTGELF
TRBJ1-5 TRBV4-1 ASSQPTRGSNQPQH
TRBJ2-2 TRBV7-2 ASSRGQGGGELF
TRBJ2-3 TRBV7-8 ASSLQRWDRDMSDTQY